The rows below give T cell receptor beta chains drawn from one sample of a study of cytomegalovirus exposure and HLA in healthy donors. The method was immunoSEQ multiplex PCR; TCRdb's version includes in-frame clones alone and lacks a portion of them. Of under 200,000 clones listed, about nine tenths were seen once; the top ten hold about 9.4%. What was sequenced was PBMCs. The source is a woman under 30 in good health and CMV-seropositive. Each CDR3 is given with its conserved first and last residue.

J	V	CDR3
TRBJ2-7	TRBV11-2	CASSAHYEQYF
TRBJ2-7	TRBV28	CASSLGGLGSEQYF
TRBJ2-3	TRBV5-1	CASSTLAGGSDTQYF
TRBJ2-3	TRBV12-5	CASGPWYGTGVGRQDTQYF
TRBJ2-2	TRBV27	CASSFTGANTGELFF
TRBJ2-2	TRBV28	CASRIVTGELFF
TRBJ1-5	TRBV2	CASSRQGGNQPQHF
TRBJ2-2	TRBV18	CASSPVGAGGDGELFF
TRBJ2-7	TRBV7-2	CATARGGRINEQYF
TRBJ1-1	TRBV4-1	CASSQVEGINAEAFF
TRBJ1-1	TRBV18	CASSRGANTEAFF
TRBJ2-7	TRBV15	CATSRHRVYEQYF
TRBJ2-5	TRBV10-3	CAISETGLAGGPGETQYF
TRBJ1-5	TRBV2	CASSGPGSNQPQHF
TRBJ2-5	TRBV5-4	CASSLVQETQYF
TRBJ1-5	TRBV7-2	CASSLLTGGRQPQHF
TRBJ1-2	TRBV29-1	CSVYRDRVDLGYTF
TRBJ2-5	TRBV6-6	CASSLTGGGAKETQYF
TRBJ2-7	TRBV4-1	CASSQDMGWSSSHYEQYF
TRBJ2-3	TRBV2	CASSTGSGRTQYF
TRBJ2-7	TRBV11-1	CASRLSIGGNSYEQYF
TRBJ1-3	TRBV7-9	CASTLQGSSGNTIYF
TRBJ2-7	TRBV28	CASSLQRDRLSYEQYF
TRBJ2-1	TRBV30	CAWRGLAGGRNEQFF
TRBJ2-5	TRBV7-3	CASSLGLAGQETQYF